This T cell receptor beta chain originates from a study of blood T cell repertoires in COVID-19 (dated by TCRdb to 2020 to 2021). For the study in its entirety: The collaborator samples originated in the United States, Italy and Spain and spanned the acute and convalescent phases of COVID-19. Sample metadata almost always included a de-identified subject ID, COVID-19 status, age in years and sex. Where available, HLA class I and class II types were obtained from metadata supplied by the sample provider rather than from assay-based typing. The repertoires were released in a freely available public database intended as a resource for research on the immune response to SARS-CoV-2. Samples were obtained from the ongoing ImmuneRACE study (first 160 participants) and from over 1,000 subjects provided by 6 global collaborators. Subjects who had been exposed to COVID-19, were actively infected with it, or had recovered from it provided the deeply sampled blood TCRbeta repertoires that made up the dataset. The prospective study material was composed of cDNA or gDNA derived from T cells, B-cell-depleted T cells, or PBMCs. What the research found in general, with its limitations: Clinical and demographic metadata were provided uncurated, with the amount varying by source and participant.

The immunoSEQ Assay, a bias-controlled multiplex PCR, was used to amplify TCRbeta CDR3 regions from genomic DNA. Per the source publication's procedure: Within the assay, amplification of reference gene primers was used to estimate how many nucleated cells each sample contained. To quantify the absolute abundance of each unique TCRbeta CDR3 rearrangement, sequence reads were collapsed and filtered. For each sample, productive Simpson clonality was calculated as the square root of Simpson's diversity index across productive rearrangements. TCRdb carries this immuneACCESS record with in-frame sequences only. Its versions omit some clonotypes, under half of them owing to an unresolved V gene in the studies checked, with the rest unexplained. For V, J and clone size, that table is used; D and trimming come from the DNA. The sample table contains 350,000 to 550,000 clones; only one count was recorded for roughly 90% of them. Together, the top ten hold roughly 4% of the sample.

Turning to this clone: The specificity of this receptor is unknown. No much larger clonotype is one base removed from it; base qualities were not supplied.

Whole blood was collected in K2EDTA tubes by collaborating institutions according to the institutions' own protocols. Collaborator samples were shipped for TCRbeta analysis as frozen whole blood, isolated PBMCs, or DNA extracted from either sample type. The germline V end is reduced by 6 bases and the J end by 6 bases; junction bases left unmatched: 5. Including the terminal cysteine and phenylalanine, the CDR3 comprises 13 residues. The CDR3 DNA has 39 bases and is translated from base 1. The sample was peripheral blood. The chain is encoded by TRBV12-3 or TRBV12-4 joined to TRBJ1-5; 7 middle bases align to TRBD1. The sequence was obtained from a woman in her thirties with acute or convalescent COVID-19. The CDR3 reads CASSNRGSQPQHF. The DNA sequence is TGTGCCAGCAGCAACAGGGGTTCTCAGCCCCAGCATTTT.